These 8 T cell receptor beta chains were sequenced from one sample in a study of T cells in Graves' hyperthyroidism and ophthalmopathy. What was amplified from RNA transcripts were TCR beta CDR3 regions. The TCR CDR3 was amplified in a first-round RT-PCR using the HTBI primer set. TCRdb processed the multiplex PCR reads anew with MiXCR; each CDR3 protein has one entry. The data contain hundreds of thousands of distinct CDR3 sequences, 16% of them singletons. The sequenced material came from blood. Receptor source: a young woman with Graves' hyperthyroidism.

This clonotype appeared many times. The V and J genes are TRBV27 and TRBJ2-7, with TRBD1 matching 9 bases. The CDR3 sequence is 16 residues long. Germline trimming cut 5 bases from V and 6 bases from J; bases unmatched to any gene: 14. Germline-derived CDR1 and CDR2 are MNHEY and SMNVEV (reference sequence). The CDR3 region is CASSPQMSRDRVEQYF. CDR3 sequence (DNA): TGTGCCAGCAGTCCACAAATGTCCCGGGACAGGGTCGAGCAGTACTTC.

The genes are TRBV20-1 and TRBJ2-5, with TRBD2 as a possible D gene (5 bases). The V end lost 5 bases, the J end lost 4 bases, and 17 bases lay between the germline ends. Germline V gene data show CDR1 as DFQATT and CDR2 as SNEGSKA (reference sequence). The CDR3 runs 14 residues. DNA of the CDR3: TGCAGTGCTGGAAAAGCGGCGGTCGGAGAGACCCAGTACTTC. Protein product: CSAGKAAVGETQYF.

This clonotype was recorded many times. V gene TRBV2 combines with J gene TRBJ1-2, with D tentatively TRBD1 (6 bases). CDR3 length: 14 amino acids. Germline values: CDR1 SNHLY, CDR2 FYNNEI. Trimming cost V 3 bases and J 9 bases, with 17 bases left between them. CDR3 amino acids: CASSDRKGGMRYTF. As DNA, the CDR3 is TGTGCCAGCAGTGATCGAAAGGGGGGGATGCGCTACACCTTC.

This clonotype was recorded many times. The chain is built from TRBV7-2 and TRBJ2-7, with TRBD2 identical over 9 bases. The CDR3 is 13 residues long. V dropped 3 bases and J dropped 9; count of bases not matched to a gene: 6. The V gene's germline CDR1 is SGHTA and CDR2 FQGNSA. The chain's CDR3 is CASSFLGLARQYF. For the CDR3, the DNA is TGTGCCAGCAGCTTTCTGGGACTAGCCCGGCAGTACTTC.

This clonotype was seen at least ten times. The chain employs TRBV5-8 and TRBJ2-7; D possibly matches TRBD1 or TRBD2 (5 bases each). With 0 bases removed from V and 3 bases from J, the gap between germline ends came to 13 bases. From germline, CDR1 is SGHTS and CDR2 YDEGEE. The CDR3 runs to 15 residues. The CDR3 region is CASSLAWGEGYEQYF. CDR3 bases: TGTGCCAGCAGCTTGGCATGGGGCGAGGGCTACGAGCAGTACTTC.

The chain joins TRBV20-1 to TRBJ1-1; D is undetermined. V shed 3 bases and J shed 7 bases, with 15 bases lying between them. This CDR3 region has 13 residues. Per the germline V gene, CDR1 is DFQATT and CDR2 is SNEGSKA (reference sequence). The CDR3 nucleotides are TGCAGTGCTAGCAGGCAGGAAGGGCGTGAAGCTTTCTTT. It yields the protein CSASRQEGREAFF.

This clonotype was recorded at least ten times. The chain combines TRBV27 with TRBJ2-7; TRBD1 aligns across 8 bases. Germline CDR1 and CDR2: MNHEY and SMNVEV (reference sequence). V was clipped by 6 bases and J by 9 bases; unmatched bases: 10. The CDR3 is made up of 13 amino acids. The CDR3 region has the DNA TGTGCCAGCAGAGGACAGGGTACTACGGGGCAGTACTTC. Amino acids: CASRGQGTTGQYF.

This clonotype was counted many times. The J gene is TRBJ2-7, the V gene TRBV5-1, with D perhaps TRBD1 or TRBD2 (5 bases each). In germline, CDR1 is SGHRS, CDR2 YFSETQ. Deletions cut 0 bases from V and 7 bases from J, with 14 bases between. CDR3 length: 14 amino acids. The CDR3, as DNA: TGCGCCAGCAGCTTGGCCCTGGGGGAGAGGGAGCAGTACTTC. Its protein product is CASSLALGEREQYF.